This T cell receptor beta chain was recovered during a study of blood T cells in healthy people across ages. This CDR3 region has 12 residues. V was trimmed by 5 bases and J by 7 bases, leaving 12 bases between them. Staff drew roughly 10 milliliters of peripheral blood from each donor. Worth noting for this clonotype: This sequence may be a read error, since a much larger clone differs from it by one base.

Combining a sample-barcoded 5' primer with a J-beta primer mix, a second PCR ran for roughly 7 to 11 cycles. TCRdb re-derived calls from the 5' RACE reads in MiXCR, one entry per CDR3 protein. The sample shows hundreds of thousands of distinct CDR3 sequences, 45% to 50% of them seen only once. Sequenced sample: blood. This clonotype was sampled from a man aged 30 to 45 in good health. The chain links TRBV12-3 or TRBV12-4 to TRBJ2-7; D uncertain. CDR3: CASSLTNNEQYF. Written as DNA, the CDR3 is TGTGCCAGCAGTCTAACGAACAATGAGCAGTACTTC.